These 5 T cell receptor beta chains came from one sample sequenced in a study of prognosis after radiotherapy for stage I lung cancer. Amplification of TCR beta CDR3 from genomic DNA used two-round multiplex PCR. First-round PCR, the initial amplification, used primers specific to each TRBV and TRBJ gene. TCRdb passed the multiplex PCR reads through MiXCR, listing each CDR3 protein once. Counted here are about 16,000 distinct CDR3 sequences, roughly 30% occurring once; the ten biggest clones make up around a quarter. The source material was PBMCs, sampled before or after stereotactic body radiation therapy (not recorded which). The receptors come from a donor older than 45 with non-small cell lung cancer.

This clonotype has at least ten counts. V usage is TRBV24-1 and J usage is TRBJ2-3; TRBD2 aligns across 7 bases. The CDR3 consists of 15 residues. Germline CDR1 and CDR2: KGHDR and SFDVKD. V gave up 3 bases and J gave up 0 bases; unmatched junction bases: 2. CDR3 nucleotides: TGTGCCACCAGTGATAAGCGGGACAGCACAGATACGCAGTATTTT. It specifies CATSDKRDSTDTQYF.

A word on this clonotype: Just one base apart from a much larger clone, this may be a read error. This sequence joins TRBV6-2 or TRBV6-3 and TRBJ1-1; D perhaps matches TRBD1 (6 bases). This CDR3 spans 13 amino acids. The V end lost 5 bases, the J end lost 4 bases, and 11 bases lay between the germline ends. Germline CDR1 and CDR2: MNHEY and SVGEGT. CDR3: CASSRTVVTEAFF. The DNA of the CDR3 is TGTGCCAGCAGTAGGACAGTGGTCACTGAAGCTTTCTTT.

This clonotype is classed as medium-sized (0.01 to 0.1%). This rearrangement joins TRBV11-2 to TRBJ2-1, with D possibly being TRBD1 or TRBD2 (6 bases each). V was shortened by 1 base and J by 8 bases, with 12 bases between the two germline ends. The CDR3 extends over 14 amino acids. Germline V lookup: CDR1 SGHAT, CDR2 FQNNGV. CDR3 sequence: CASSLVAEGDEQFF. CDR3 in DNA: TGTGCCAGCAGCTTAGTGGCGGAGGGGGATGAGCAGTTCTTC.

Ten or more counts support this clonotype. The chain carries TRBV7-8 and TRBJ2-4, with TRBD2 matching 10 bases. CDR1 SGHVS and CDR2 FQNEAQ come from the germline V gene. V lost 5 bases to trimming and J lost 8 bases; unmatched junction nucleotides: 24. The CDR3 has 20 residues. CDR3: CASSATRTGITSGTAYIQYF. CDR3 sequence (DNA): TGTGCCAGCAGCGCGACAAGAACAGGGATTACTAGCGGGACGGCGTACATTCAGTACTTC. The entire variable domain, with the rest obtained from reference TRBV7-8 and TRBJ2-4, is as follows: GAGVSQSPRYKVAKRGQDVALRCDPISGHVSLFWYQQALGQGPEFLTYFQNEAQLDKSGLPSDRFFAERPEGSVSTLKIQRTQQEDSAVYLCASSATRTGITSGTAYIQYFGAGTRLSVL.

The table lists this clonotype with many counts. This chain links TRBV4-1 with TRBJ1-1; D possibly corresponds to TRBD1 (5 bases). CDR3 length equals 13 residues. The germline gives CDR1 MGHRA, CDR2 YSYEKL. V was cut by 1 base and J by 7 bases, with 10 bases left in between. Here the CDR3 DNA reads TGCGCCAGCAGCCAAGGTTTCAGGGATGAAGCTTTCTTT. Translated: CASSQGFRDEAFF.